This T cell receptor (beta chain) was sequenced in a study of cytomegalovirus exposure and HLA in healthy donors. Study-wide results and limits: The authors later found HLA-associated TCR beta chains more clonally expanded than equally common others. With DRB1 most and HLA-C fewest, TCR association rates differed between HLA loci in a later analysis. Because they were indistinguishable, some V segments, including TRBV6-2 and TRBV6-3, were excluded. Earlier analysis yielded a pattern in which most TCR beta V segments were productive about 87% or about 30% of the time.

The V gene end was trimmed by 4 bases and the J gene end by 3 bases; junction bases not matched to a gene: 4. Germline assignment: CDR1 SGHTS and CDR2 YDEGEE. The CDR3 loop spans 14 amino acids. Worth noting for this clone: Its specificity is unknown.

Amplification used 60 Vbeta primers and 13 Jbeta primers. Assay: immunoSEQ multiplex PCR; the TCRdb copy retains only in-frame clones and omits some. The table includes 100,000 to 150,000 clones, over 75% detected once. V usage is TRBV5-8 and J usage is TRBJ2-7, with 10 bases that match TRBD1. The material sequenced was PBMCs. This TCR was sampled from a woman under 30 in good health and CMV-seronegative. CDR3 nucleotide sequence: TGTGCCAGCAGCCCGGGACAGGGGTACTACGAGCAGTACTTC. Translation: CASSPGQGYYEQYF.